Each of the 16 T cell receptor beta chains below was sequenced from the same sample in a study of vaccination effects on CD4 cells after COVID-19. Sequencing was preceded by expansion of antigen-specific CD4+ T cells with viral peptide pools in the ViraFEST assay. Subsequent to roughly 9 days of culture, CD4+ T cells were isolated. The vaccine recipients had no prior SARS-CoV-2 infection, with negative nucleocapsid antibodies. Clones were sequenced by immunoSEQ multiplex PCR, and TCRdb holds only the in-frame ones, with some missing. The sample shows tens of thousands of clones, about 80% of them seen only once. These receptors are not linked to any known antigen. The sequencing used CD4+ T cells from PBMCs cultured with HCoV-OC43 spike peptides, collected before COVID-19 vaccination. Subset reported: HCoV-OC43 spike overlapping peptide pool stimulation. Every receptor here comes from a human donor who received a COVID-19 vaccine.

This chain uses TRBV4-3 with TRBJ2-3; D might be TRBD2 (5 bases). The length of the CDR3 is 15 residues. The V gene lost 0 bases and the J gene lost 4 bases, with 11 bases spanning the gap. Germline CDR1 and CDR2: LGHNA and YSLEER. The DNA for the CDR3 is TGCGCCAGCAGCCAAGAACGAGGGTGGCCAGATACGCAGTATTTT. Residues: CASSQERGWPDTQYF.

This chain joins TRBV5-1 and TRBJ1-6; 7 bases fit TRBD1. The CDR3 is 13 residues long. The germline CDR1 and CDR2 sequences are SGHRS and YFSETQ. V dropped 6 bases and J dropped 8; count of bases not matched to a gene: 5. CDR3 sequence reads: CASKGASYSPLHF. CDR3 sequence (DNA): TGCGCCAGCAAGGGGGCATCGTATTCACCCCTCCACTTT.

This clone was picked up a small number of times. The V and J genes are TRBV14 and TRBJ1-3; TRBD1 agrees at 9 bases. The CDR3 totals 16 residues. V lost 1 base, J lost 4 bases, and 5 bases stayed unmatched. CDR1 and CDR2 from the germline V gene are SGHDN and FVKESK. In DNA, the CDR3 is TGTGCCAGCAGCCAAGGTGGGACAGGGCCCGGAAACACCATATATTTT. Protein product: CASSQGGTGPGNTIYF.

This clone was detected once. V and J are TRBV5-1 and TRBJ2-7; D call uncertain. The V end was cut by 2 bases, the J end by 0 bases, with 24 bases between. Per the germline V gene, CDR1 is SGHRS and CDR2 is YFSETQ. This CDR3 spans 19 amino acids. The CDR3 sequence is CASSLLSPSGRHSSYEQYF. The CDR3 DNA follows: TGCGCCAGCAGCTTATTGTCGCCCTCGGGCCGTCACTCCTCCTACGAGCAGTACTTC.

The chain links TRBV6-5 to TRBJ1-2; D gene uncertain. Trimming removed 0 bases at V and 0 bases at J, with 8 bases between. CDR3 length: 15 residues. Germline V gene lookup returns CDR1 MNHEY and CDR2 SVGAGI. The CDR3 region is CASSYSGSSNYGYTF. CDR3 DNA: TGTGCCAGCAGTTACTCAGGGTCCTCTAACTATGGCTACACCTTC.

The V call is TRBV5-1, the J call TRBJ1-2; 8 bases align to TRBD1. CDR1 SGHRS and CDR2 YFSETQ come from the germline V gene. Unmatched junction bases numbered 12, after V lost 4 bases and J lost 4 bases. The CDR3 contains 16 residues. Here the CDR3 reads CASSRNPTGEGYGYTF. In DNA, the CDR3 is TGCGCCAGCAGCCGCAACCCGACAGGGGAGGGCTATGGCTACACCTTC.

Here the CDR3 reads CASSITGTGFGGANVLTF. The CDR3 coding sequence is TGTGCCAGTAGTATAACCGGGACAGGGTTCGGTGGGGCCAACGTCCTGACTTTC. V is TRBV19 and J is TRBJ2-6; 9 nucleotides match TRBD1. Germline V gene sequence: CDR1 LNHDA, CDR2 SQIVND (reference sequence). With 2 bases clipped from V and 3 bases from J, the junction kept 8 bases outside the gene matches. The CDR3 covers 18 residues.

The chain carries TRBV7-9 and TRBJ1-4; no clear D gene. Germline CDR1 SEHNR, CDR2 FQNEAQ (reference sequence). This CDR3 is built from 14 residues. Trimming left V 5 bases short and J 1 base short, with 8 bases between. The DNA for the CDR3 is TGTGCCAGCAGCAGGGAGAGAACTAATGAAAAACTGTTTTTT. This codes for CASSRERTNEKLFF. Looking up the rest from reference TRBV7-9 and TRBJ1-4 gives the full variable domain: DTGVSQNPRHKITKRGQNVTFRCDPISEHNRLYWYRQTLGQGPEFLTYFQNEAQLEKSRLLSDRFSAERPKGSFSTLEIQRTEQGDSAMYLCASSRERTNEKLFFGSGTQLSVL.

This chain links TRBV4-1 with TRBJ2-5; 8 positions match TRBD2. CDR1 MGHRA and CDR2 YSYEKL come from the germline V gene. The CDR3 consists of 16 residues. With 1 base clipped from V and 1 base from J, the junction kept 5 bases outside the gene matches. Here the CDR3 DNA reads TGCGCCAGCAGCCAAGGGTCTAGCGGGTTCCAAGAGACCCAGTACTTC. This codes for CASSQGSSGFQETQYF.

This clone was seen just once. This rearrangement joins TRBV24-1 to TRBJ2-1, with 13 bases identical to TRBD2. Unmatched junction bases numbered 5, after V lost 2 bases and J lost 8 bases. CDR1 and CDR2 from the germline V gene are KGHDR and SFDVKD. The CDR3 extends over 16 amino acids. The CDR3 region is CATSDSRLAGGYEQFF. The CDR3 region has the DNA TGTGCCACCAGTGATTCGCGACTAGCGGGAGGCTATGAGCAGTTCTTC.

The chain links TRBV5-4 to TRBJ2-5, with 8 bases aligning to TRBD2. The length of the CDR3 is 14 residues. The J segment lost 3 bases and the V segment lost 4 bases, leaving 5 bases of the junction unmatched. Germline CDR1 is SGHNT and CDR2 is YYREEE (reference sequence). The CDR3 DNA is TGTGCCAGCAGCCCCGTCGGGGGGGAAGAGACCCAGTACTTC. Translating gives CASSPVGGEETQYF. Full variable domain (remainder filled in from reference TRBV5-4 and TRBJ2-5): ETGVTQSPTHLIKTRGQQVTLRCSSQSGHNTVSWYQQALGQGPQFIFQYYREEENGRGNFPPRFSGLQFPNYSSELNVNALELDDSALYLCASSPVGGEETQYFGPGTRLLVL.

V usage is TRBV5-4 and J usage is TRBJ2-3, with 9 positions matching TRBD2. CDR1 is SGHNT and CDR2 is YYREEE in the germline V gene (reference sequence). The J segment lost 0 bases and the V segment lost 0 bases, leaving 5 bases of the junction unmatched. The CDR3 is 17 residues long. The CDR3 reads CASSLGAGGPSTDTQYF. Here the CDR3 DNA reads TGTGCCAGCAGCTTGGGCGCGGGGGGGCCTAGCACAGATACGCAGTATTTT.

The V and J genes are TRBV6-5 and TRBJ1-6; 8 positions agree with TRBD1. V gave up 6 bases and J gave up 8 bases; unmatched junction bases: 6. Per the germline V gene, CDR1 is MNHEY and CDR2 is SVGAGI. The CDR3 spans 14 residues. The CDR3 coding sequence is TGTGCCAGCAGACTAGACAGGGGATATTCACCCCTCCACTTT. Encoded protein: CASRLDRGYSPLHF.

The chain carries TRBV19 and TRBJ1-5, with TRBD1 identical over 7 bases. Germline CDR1 LNHDA, CDR2 SQIVND (reference sequence). V lost 6 bases, J lost 9 bases, and 8 bases stayed unmatched. The CDR3 sequence is 13 residues long. CDR3 sequence (DNA): TGTGCCAGTAGCCTGGGACAGTTGGGGCCCCAGCATTTT. Translated, it gives CASSLGQLGPQHF.

This clone was observed a few times. This chain joins TRBV19 and TRBJ2-5; D is uncertain. V lost 5 bases and J 4 bases, leaving 11 bases between the germline ends. Germline V CDR1 and CDR2: LNHDA, SQIVND (reference sequence). There are 13 residues in the CDR3. The CDR3 sequence is CASSPRLRETQYF. In nucleotides, the CDR3 is TGTGCCAGTAGTCCTCGTCTGAGAGAGACCCAGTACTTC.

This clone has only a few counts. The chain is built from TRBV28 and TRBJ2-2; possible D gene TRBD1, 7 bases. The germline V and J ends were trimmed by 5 bases and 3 bases, with 16 bases remaining between them. The CDR3 spans 16 residues. Per the germline V gene, CDR1 is MDHEN and CDR2 is SYDVKM. The CDR3 DNA sequence: TGTGCCAGCAGTGCTTCACAGGGGACTTACACCGGGGAGCTGTTTTTT. Amino acid sequence: CASSASQGTYTGELFF. Combining the CDR3 with reference TRBV28 and TRBJ2-2 gives the whole variable domain DVKVTQSSRYLVKRTGEKVFLECVQDMDHENMFWYRQDPGLGLRLIYFSYDVKMKEKGDIPEGYSVSREKKERFSLILESASTNQTSMYLCASSASQGTYTGELFFGEGSRLTVL.